This T cell receptor (beta chain) was observed in a study of blood T cells in healthy people across ages. Study-level points and caveats: Using unsorted PBMCs precluded a conclusive naive versus antigen-experienced comparison.

A second PCR of roughly 7 to 11 cycles used a sample-barcoded 5' primer and a J-beta primer mix. TCRdb ran MiXCR on the 5' RACE reads and lists one entry per CDR3 protein. There are 1.5 million to 2 million distinct CDR3 sequences in the sample; about 39% occur only once, and more than 20% lies in the top ten. This clonotype was counted a few times. The target antigen is unknown. The germline V gene encodes CDR1 MDHEN and CDR2 SYDVKM. V lost 5 bases, J lost 10 bases, and 11 bases lay in between. The CDR3 is 12 residues long. This chain links TRBV28 with TRBJ1-4, with D possibly TRBD1 on 5 matching bases. This clonotype was obtained from a human donor in good health. Sequences were obtained from blood. The CDR3 loop reads CASSISGGKLFF. The CDR3 DNA is TGTGCCAGCAGTATCAGTGGGGGAAAACTGTTTTTT.